This T cell receptor beta chain was recovered during a study of cytomegalovirus exposure and HLA in healthy donors. Overall study: A later analysis reported the 120 or so validation repertoires used the same platform as the 550 to 700 first-cohort repertoires.

Some clones are missing from TCRdb's copy, which holds only in-frame ones; the method was immunoSEQ multiplex PCR. This sample has roughly 350,000 clones; roughly 85% occur once, and the top ten carry 0.7% to 0.85%. General observations from the study: It was reportedly the case that the classifier diagnosed cytomegalovirus status with high specificity and sensitivity. Most TCRs appeared rarely, but some public TCRs recurred in many donors.

V lost 7 bases, J lost 2 bases, and 9 bases stayed unmatched. The CDR3 has 15 amino acids. In germline, CDR1 is SQVTM, CDR2 ANQGSEA. The donors belonged to the roughly 110-subject validation cohort, separate from the 666-subject first cohort. As concerns this clone: Its target is not known.

The specimen was PBMCs. The chain employs TRBV29-1 and TRBJ2-3, with TRBD2 identical over 10 bases. This sequence was found in a young woman in good health and CMV-seronegative. CDR3 DNA sequence: TGCAGCGGAAGGCCAGGACTAGCGGACACAGATACGCAGTATTTT. Its translation is CSGRPGLADTDTQYF.